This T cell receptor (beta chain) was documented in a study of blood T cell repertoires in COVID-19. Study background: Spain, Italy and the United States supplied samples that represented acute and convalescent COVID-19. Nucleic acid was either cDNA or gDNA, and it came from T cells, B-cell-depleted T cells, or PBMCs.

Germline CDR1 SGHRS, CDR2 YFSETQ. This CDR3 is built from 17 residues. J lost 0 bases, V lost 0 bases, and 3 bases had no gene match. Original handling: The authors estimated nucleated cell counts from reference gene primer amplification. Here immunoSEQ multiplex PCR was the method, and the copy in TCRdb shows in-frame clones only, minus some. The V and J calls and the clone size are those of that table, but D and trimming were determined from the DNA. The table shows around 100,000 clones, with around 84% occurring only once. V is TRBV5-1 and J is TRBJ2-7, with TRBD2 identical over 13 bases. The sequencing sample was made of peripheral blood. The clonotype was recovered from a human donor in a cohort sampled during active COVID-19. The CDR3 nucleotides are TGCGCCAGCAGCTTGGGGACTAGCGGGAGCACCTCCTACGAGCAGTACTTC. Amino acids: CASSLGTSGSTSYEQYF. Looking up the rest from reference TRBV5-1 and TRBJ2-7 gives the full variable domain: KAGVTQTPRYLIKTRGQQVTLSCSPISGHRSVSWYQQTPGQGLQFLFEYFSETQRNKGNFPGRFSGRQFSNSRSEMNVSTLELGDSALYLCASSLGTSGSTSYEQYFGPGTRLTVT.